These T cell receptor beta chains were read from a single sample in a study of blood T cell repertoires in COVID-19. Measured with immunoSEQ multiplex PCR; TCRdb has only the in-frame clones, and not every one. The data show 140,000 to 150,000 clones, with around 81% seen just once and roughly 8.3% held by the top ten. The sample taken for sequencing was peripheral blood. These receptors were obtained from a human donor with acute or convalescent COVID-19. The donor label of this sample is uncertain. Each CDR3 is given with its conserved first and last residue. D genes are given only for firm matches. Where a row states a size, it is once, few, many or the class of an expanded clone; other rows omit it.

TRBV5-1	TRBD1	-	TRBJ1-2	TGCGCCAGCAGCTTGGACAGGGGATACTATGGCTACACCTTC	CASSLDRGYYGYTF
TRBV30	-	-	TRBJ1-2	TGTGCCTGGAGTGTAAGACAAGGGTGGAAAGATACAGGGATTTCTAACTATGGCTACACCTTC	CAWSVRQGWKDTGISNYGYTF
TRBV27	-	-	TRBJ2-5	TGTGCCAGCAGTTCCTACGAGAGCCCGGAGACCCAGTACTTC	CASSSYESPETQYF
TRBV6-6	TRBD1	once	TRBJ2-7	TGTGCCAGCAGTTACGGGGACAGGAGCTCCTACGAGCAGTACTTC	CASSYGDRSSYEQYF
TRBV7-9	-	many	TRBJ1-1	TGTGCCAGCAGCCTTACTGTGAACACTGAAGCTTTCTTT	CASSLTVNTEAFF
TRBV7-9	-	-	TRBJ1-3	TGTGCCAGCGACTCAGGAAACACCATATATTTT	CASDSGNTIYF
TRBV19	TRBD2	-	TRBJ2-1	TGTGCCAGTAGCCGGGGACTAGCGGGGGAGCAGTTCTTC	CASSRGLAGEQFF
TRBV27	-	once	TRBJ1-2	TGTGCCAGCAGTCCCCAGACCGGAGCTAACTATGGCTACACCTTC	CASSPQTGANYGYTF
TRBV5-6	TRBD1	-	TRBJ1-4	TGTGCCAGCAGCTATGAAGGGGGCATTGAAAAACTGTTTTTT	CASSYEGGIEKLFF
TRBV25-1	-	-	TRBJ2-1	TGTGCCACCAGAGAGAGCTCCTACAATGAGCAGTTCTTC	CATRESSYNEQFF
TRBV24-1	TRBD2	-	TRBJ2-3	TGTGCCACGGGAAGCGGGGGGGGCACGCAGTATTTT	CATGSGGGTQYF
TRBV9	-	-	TRBJ1-3	TGTGCCAGCAGCCCAGGAGGGGTTGTCTCTGGAAACACCATATATTTT	CASSPGGVVSGNTIYF
TRBV3-1/TRBV3-2	-	once	TRBJ2-1	TGTGCCAGCAGCCAAGAGGTGGGGAGGAAGAGCTACAATGAGCAGTTCTTC	CASSQEVGRKSYNEQFF
TRBV18	TRBD1	-	TRBJ2-7	TGTGCCAGCTCACCTAGGACAGGGGAATACGAGCAGTACTTC	CASSPRTGEYEQYF
TRBV5-6	-	-	TRBJ2-5	TGTGCCAGCAGCTTATCCGGAGAGACCCAGTACTTC	CASSLSGETQYF
TRBV18	TRBD1	-	TRBJ1-6	TGTGCCAGCTCATATACAGGGGGTGATTCACCCCTCCACTTT	CASSYTGGDSPLHF
TRBV4-1	TRBD2	-	TRBJ2-5	TGCGCCAGCAGCCAGGGGGGGACCCCGAAAGAGACCCAGTACTTC	CASSQGGTPKETQYF
TRBV11-2	-	-	TRBJ1-1	TGTGCCAGCAGCCCCCCCGGGAACACTGAAGCTTTCTTT	CASSPPGNTEAFF
TRBV5-6	-	-	TRBJ2-4	TGTGCCAGCAGCTTCCGGAGATCTACCTTAGCCAAAAACATTCAGTACTTC	CASSFRRSTLAKNIQYF
TRBV30	-	-	TRBJ2-1	TGTGCCTGGATGTCTTACAATGAGCAGTTCTTC	CAWMSYNEQFF
TRBV9	-	-	TRBJ2-1	TGTGCCAGCAGCCCGACGGGGGCTAGCGGAAGTCTAAATGAGCAGTTCTTC	CASSPTGASGSLNEQFF
TRBV13	TRBD1	-	TRBJ1-1	TGTGCCAGCAGACCCGGGACAGAGAACACTGAAGCTTTCTTT	CASRPGTENTEAFF
TRBV11-2	TRBD2	once	TRBJ2-3	TGTGCCAGCAGCCCGCTAGCGGGGGCCCACACAGATACGCAGTATTTT	CASSPLAGAHTDTQYF
TRBV7-2	-	once	TRBJ1-6	TGTGCCAGCAGCTTCGGGTACTCACCCCTCCACTTT	CASSFGYSPLHF
TRBV3-1/TRBV3-2	-	-	TRBJ1-1	TGTGCCAGCAGCCAAGATTGGAGGGACACTGAAGCTTTCTTT	CASSQDWRDTEAFF
TRBV10-3	-	-	TRBJ1-2	TGTGCCATCAGTGATAGTTTAACAGGGCTCTTCTATGGCTACACCTTC	CAISDSLTGLFYGYTF
TRBV5-1	-	-	TRBJ1-1	TGCGCCAGCAGCTTGACAGGGAGAAAGAACACTGAAGCTTTCTTT	CASSLTGRKNTEAFF
TRBV6-1	-	-	TRBJ2-4	TGTGCCAGCAGTGGCCAGGGGACCCTAGCCAAAAACATTCAGTACTTC	CASSGQGTLAKNIQYF